The clone carrying this TCR beta chain has only a few counts. The antigen remains unidentified. This entry is derived from a study of regulatory T cells in long-lasting Graves disease. Study-level information: Patients with new Graves' disease had used antithyroid drugs below 3 months.

Specified time point: newly diagnosed GD, antithyroid drugs for less than 3 months. PBMC-extracted RNA yielded the TCR library. Study-level results: Persistent Graves' patients showed less TCR diversity than newly diagnosed patients showed. Persistent patients had a count of shared public clonotypes (under 3,000) that exceeded that of new patients (approximately 1,000).

Both iRepertoire HTBI primers and Arm-PCR of CDR3 regions were used to build the TCR beta libraries. From the multiplex PCR reads, TCRdb called clonotypes with MiXCR, one entry per CDR3 protein. The sample consists of under 450,000 distinct CDR3 sequences, 15% to 20% of them appearing once. With 4 bases clipped from V and 4 bases from J, the junction kept 4 bases outside the gene matches. CDR1 is MGHDK, CDR2 SYGVNS, per germline. CDR3 length: 14 amino acids. In addition, the sample was reused for a study of T cells in Graves' hyperthyroidism and ophthalmopathy. From that second work: In the first-round RT-PCR of the TCR CDR3, the HTBI primer set was used.

The chain recombines TRBV25-1 with TRBJ2-7; 10 bases fit TRBD1. The material sequenced was peripheral blood mononuclear cells (PBMCs), taken at new diagnosis, from a patient treated with antithyroid drugs. The receptor comes from a woman aged 18-29 years with Graves disease. As DNA, the CDR3 is TGTGCCAGCAGTGGGGGACAGGGGAAGTACGAGCAGTACTTC. This encodes CASSGGQGKYEQYF.